Listed here is a single T cell receptor beta chain. CDR1 LGHDT and CDR2 YNNKEL come from the germline V gene (reference sequence). The CDR3 runs to 12 residues. V was shortened by 0 bases and J by 5 bases, with 4 bases between the two germline ends. The sample belongs to a study of early T cells in non-severe SARS-CoV-2 infection. TCRdb ran MiXCR on the 5' RACE reads and lists one entry per CDR3 protein. The top ten clones hold around 7.5% of a sample with about 70,000 distinct CDR3 sequences, approximately 5% of them seen once. Sequencing was performed on whole blood, taken at baseline. The rearrangement links TRBV3-1 to TRBJ2-5; no reliable D call. The source of this sequence is an adult who was a healthcare worker with PCR-confirmed SARS-CoV-2 infection or an uninfected control (not recorded which). CDR3 amino acids: CASSQETETQYF. In DNA form, the CDR3 reads TGTGCCAGCAGCCAAGAAACGGAGACCCAGTACTTC.